The 20 T cell receptor beta chains presented below share a single source sample, sequenced in a study of neurological immune-mediated disorders. Via MiXCR, TCRdb re-called the 5' RACE reads, giving one row per CDR3 protein. The top ten hold around 6.9% of the sample, which has approximately 66,000 distinct CDR3 sequences, less than 5.5% seen once. Sequenced material: PBMCs. The origin of the receptors is a man aged 25 to 40 with multiple sclerosis.

This clonotype has a count of ten or more. The gene calls are TRBV14 and TRBJ2-1; 11 nucleotides line up with TRBD2. J was trimmed by 6 bases and V by 4 bases; bases with no gene match: 8. This CDR3 contains 16 residues. Looked up from germline, CDR1 is SGHDN and CDR2 is FVKESK. This CDR3 reads CASSPSRLAGGNEQFF. The CDR3 DNA is TGTGCCAGCAGCCCCTCCCGGCTAGCGGGGGGCAATGAGCAGTTCTTC.

V and J are TRBV11-2 and TRBJ2-1; D uncertain. The CDR3 length is 12 residues. Germline loops: CDR1 SGHAT, CDR2 FQNNGV. Between the trimmed V and J ends, which lost 1 base and 12 bases, there was a span of 10 bases. Written as DNA, the CDR3 is TGTGCCAGCAGCTTAGGGATCAAGGGGCAGTTCTTC. Its protein product is CASSLGIKGQFF.

This clonotype was found many times. This chain links TRBV12-3 or TRBV12-4 with TRBJ1-1, with D possibly TRBD1 on 5 matching bases. The ends were cut back, 4 bases at V and 8 bases at J, with 17 bases in the middle. The CDR3 has 14 residues. The CDR3 nucleotides read TGTGCCAGCAGTTACTCAGGGAGGGTGCCCGAAGCTTTCTTT. Translation gives CASSYSGRVPEAFF.

This clonotype has at least ten counts. The chain carries TRBV2 and TRBJ1-1; TRBD1 agrees at 7 bases. From germline, CDR1 is SNHLY and CDR2 FYNNEI. With 7 bases clipped from V and 4 bases from J, the junction kept 6 bases outside the gene matches. There are 13 residues in the CDR3. In DNA form, the CDR3 reads TGTGCCAGCACAACAGGGGCTGGCACTGAAGCTTTCTTT. Protein product: CASTTGAGTEAFF.

This clonotype was picked up many times. This chain connects TRBV20-1 to TRBJ2-5; tentatively, D is TRBD2 (5 bases). Germline V gene sequence: CDR1 DFQATT, CDR2 SNEGSKA (reference sequence). The V end was cut by 1 base, the J end by 5 bases, with 8 bases between. The CDR3 is 12 residues long. CDR3 DNA: TGCAGTGCTAGAGCAAGGGAGGAGACCCAGTACTTC. Protein sequence: CSARAREETQYF.

This clonotype was seen at least ten times. The chain links TRBV9 to TRBJ1-6, with D unresolved. CDR1 and CDR2 (germline): SGDLS, YYNGEE. The CDR3 is 14 amino acids. The ends were cut back, 0 bases at V and 7 bases at J, with 8 bases in the middle. The CDR3 is CASSVGTENSPLHF. Here the CDR3 DNA reads TGTGCCAGCAGCGTAGGGACCGAGAATTCACCCCTCCACTTT. The variable domain in full, with the rest retrieved from reference TRBV9 and TRBJ1-6, is DSGVTQTPKHLITATGQRVTLRCSPRSGDLSVYWYQQSLDQGLQFLIQYYNGEERAKGNILERFSAQQFPDLHSELNLSSLELGDSALYFCASSVGTENSPLHFGNGTRLTVT.

The table lists this clonotype with many counts. V gene TRBV2 combines with J gene TRBJ1-5; 7 nucleotides line up with TRBD1. From germline, CDR1 is SNHLY and CDR2 FYNNEI. This CDR3 has 15 residues. V dropped 4 bases and J dropped 4; count of bases not matched to a gene: 7. In nucleotides, the CDR3 is TGTGCCAGCAGTGCCCGGGGACAGACTAATCAGCCCCAGCATTTT. Its translation is CASSARGQTNQPQHF.

In its sample, this clonotype was seen a few times. The chain employs TRBV20-1 and TRBJ1-2; D gene unclear. The CDR3 runs to 14 residues. Germline loops: CDR1 DFQATT, CDR2 SNEGSKA (reference sequence). V gave up 2 bases and J gave up 6 bases, with 16 bases separating them. The CDR3 bases are TGCAGTGCTAGATGGGCCAGGAGATCGGATGGCTACACCTTC. Translated: CSARWARRSDGYTF.

With respect to this clonotype: This clone may be a read error of a much larger clone one base away. CDR3 in amino acids: CSARDLGRMNTEAFF. CDR3 DNA: TGCAGTGCTAGAGATCTGGGACGGATGAACACTGAAGCTTTCTTT. The V call is TRBV20-1, the J call TRBJ1-1; D perhaps matches TRBD1 (5 bases). The CDR3 is made up of 15 amino acids. V gave up 0 bases and J gave up 0 bases, with 11 bases separating them. CDR1 DFQATT and CDR2 SNEGSKA come from the germline V gene (reference sequence).

This clonotype was seen ten or more times. The chain links TRBV6-1 to TRBJ2-2; 9 bases fit TRBD1. The junction had 10 bases not matched to a gene; V was cut back by 8 bases and J by 3 bases. Germline CDR1 and CDR2: MNHNS and SASEGT. The CDR3 contains 16 residues. CDR3 loop: CASLITDRGDTGELFF. The CDR3 region has the DNA TGTGCCAGCCTTATTACCGACAGGGGGGACACCGGGGAGCTGTTTTTT.

This chain's CDR3 is CASRTGSTDTQYF. CDR3 bases: TGCGCCAGCAGGACAGGTAGCACAGATACGCAGTATTTT. The chain uses TRBV5-1 and TRBJ2-3; possible D gene TRBD1, 6 bases. The V end was cut by 5 bases, the J end by 0 bases, with 7 bases between. From germline, CDR1 is SGHRS and CDR2 YFSETQ. The CDR3 has 13 residues.

This clonotype was recorded at least ten times. This chain links TRBV5-1 with TRBJ1-1; perhaps TRBD1 as D (5 bases). The germline V gene has CDR1 SGHRS and CDR2 YFSETQ. With 4 bases removed from V and 1 base from J, the gap between germline ends came to 8 bases. The CDR3 extends over 13 amino acids. In DNA form, the CDR3 reads TGCGCCAGCAGCCCTGGACAGAACACTGAAGCTTTCTTT. Amino acids: CASSPGQNTEAFF.

The chain has TRBV27 and TRBJ2-4; D is perhaps TRBD1 (6 bases). CDR1 MNHEY and CDR2 SMNVEV come from the germline V gene (reference sequence). This CDR3 is built from 17 residues. V was clipped by 6 bases and J by 13 bases, with 31 bases between them. DNA of the CDR3: TGTGCCAGCAGCAGGATACCCCCCGGGACATTAGAGGGGTTACAGTACTTC. Protein sequence: CASSRIPPGTLEGLQYF.

In this sample, this clonotype turned up many times. The rearrangement uses TRBV18 and TRBJ1-2; D remains ambiguous. Germline CDR1 KGHSH, CDR2 LQKENI. This CDR3 comprises 15 residues. V was trimmed by 0 bases and J by 2 bases, leaving 10 bases between them. The CDR3 nucleotides read TGTGCCAGCTCACCACCACAAGGAGTGAACTATGGCTACACCTTC. It specifies CASSPPQGVNYGYTF.

This clonotype was recorded many times. The chain has TRBV14 and TRBJ2-1, with 8 bases fitting TRBD2. The CDR3 length is 14 residues. The V gene end was trimmed by 4 bases and the J gene end by 6 bases; junction bases not matched to a gene: 5. Germline CDR1 SGHDN, CDR2 FVKESK. Here the CDR3 DNA reads TGTGCCAGCAGCCTTGGACTAGCATCCAATGAGCAGTTCTTC. Translation gives CASSLGLASNEQFF. The variable domain in full, completed from reference TRBV14 and TRBJ2-1, reads EAGVTQFPSHSVIEKGQTVTLRCDPISGHDNLYWYRRVMGKEIKFLLHFVKESKQDESGMPNNRFLAERTGGTYSTLKVQPAELEDSGVYFCASSLGLASNEQFFGPGTRLTVL.

This clonotype was seen at least ten times. This chain connects TRBV7-8 to TRBJ2-2, with 9 bases aligning to TRBD2. This CDR3 contains 16 residues. CDR1 and CDR2 from the germline V gene are SGHVS and FQNEAQ. V trimming: 4 bases; J trimming: 4 bases; junction bases outside the gene matches: 7. CDR3: CASSSGLAGLTGELFF. The DNA of the CDR3 is TGTGCCAGCAGCTCCGGGCTAGCGGGACTCACCGGGGAGCTGTTTTTT.

This clonotype was detected many times. This chain uses TRBV11-2 with TRBJ1-5; TRBD1 matches 8 bases. The CDR3 has 15 residues. Trimming at V came to 5 bases and at J to 5 bases, leaving 8 bases not matched to a gene. CDR1 SGHAT and CDR2 FQNNGV come from the germline V gene. For the CDR3, the DNA is TGTGCCAGCAGCCCTGGACAGGGCTCAGATCAGCCCCAGCATTTT. The encoded protein is CASSPGQGSDQPQHF.

The CDR3 sequence: CSADNRGEKLFF. DNA for the CDR3: TGCAGTGCTGATAATCGTGGTGAAAAACTGTTTTTT. V is TRBV20-1 and J is TRBJ1-4; D remains unclear. The CDR3 runs to 12 residues. CDR1 is DFQATT and CDR2 is SNEGSKA in the germline V gene (reference sequence). The ends were cut back, 5 bases at V and 7 bases at J, with 11 bases in the middle.

This clonotype has a count of ten or more. The rearrangement uses TRBV5-1 and TRBJ2-7, with 8 bases identical to TRBD1. The CDR3 length is 15 residues. J lost 5 bases, V lost 2 bases, and 9 bases had no gene match. Germline V gene data show CDR1 as SGHRS and CDR2 as YFSETQ. The CDR3 is CASSLGQGAMDEQYV. DNA of the CDR3: TGCGCCAGCAGCTTAGGACAGGGAGCTATGGACGAGCAGTACGTC.

This clonotype showed up many times. The V and J genes are TRBV2 and TRBJ2-1; 13 bases line up with TRBD2. Germline trimming cut 6 bases from V and 4 bases from J; bases unmatched to any gene: 6. The CDR3 is 16 residues long. Germline V gene sequence: CDR1 SNHLY, CDR2 FYNNEI. The CDR3 here is CASSRTSGGVYNEQFF. The CDR3 bases are TGTGCCAGCAGCCGGACTAGCGGGGGAGTTTACAATGAGCAGTTCTTC.